The rows below give T cell receptor beta chains drawn from one sample of a study of radiation and T cells in renal cell carcinoma. Here immunoSEQ multiplex PCR was the method, and the copy in TCRdb shows in-frame clones only, minus some. The repertoire holds approximately 15,000 clones, with under 70% as singletons. The starting material was tumor tissue, obtained from a patient whose treatment included radiotherapy and nephrectomy. All receptors come from a woman aged 70-85 years with renal cell carcinoma. Each CDR3 is given with its conserved first and last residue. The D gene is left open where the match is weak. Where a row states a size, it is once, few, many or the class of an expanded clone; other rows omit it.

J gene: TRBJ2-5; clone size: .; D gene: .; V gene: TRBV7-2; CDR3 DNA: TGTGCCAGCAGGGCCGGCTGGACTCCCCCGGGGGAGCAGTACTTC; CDR3 protein: CASRAGWTPPGEQYF
J gene: TRBJ1-3; clone size: few; D gene: .; V gene: TRBV5-6; CDR3 DNA: TGTGCCAGCAGTTACTCCGGTTTGGGCACCATATATTTT; CDR3 protein: CASSYSGLGTIYF
J gene: TRBJ1-1; clone size: few; D gene: .; V gene: TRBV4-3; CDR3 DNA: TGCGCCAGCAGCCAAAAAGCGAACACTGAAGCTTTCTTT; CDR3 protein: CASSQKANTEAFF
J gene: TRBJ2-2; clone size: few; D gene: TRBD2; V gene: TRBV6-5; CDR3 DNA: TGTGCCAGCAGCCTAGCGGGGGGGTGGGCCGGGGAGCTGTTTTTT; CDR3 protein: CASSLAGGWAGELFF
J gene: TRBJ2-5; clone size: .; D gene: .; V gene: TRBV29-1; CDR3 DNA: TGCAGCGTTGCCTCGGGGGAAGAGACCCAGTACTTC; CDR3 protein: CSVASGEETQYF
J gene: TRBJ2-6; clone size: .; D gene: TRBD1; V gene: TRBV27; CDR3 DNA: TGTGCCAGCAGTTTATCTGGACAGGGTTCCTCTGGGGCCAACGTCCTGACTTTC; CDR3 protein: CASSLSGQGSSGANVLTF
J gene: TRBJ1-4; clone size: .; D gene: .; V gene: TRBV6-1; CDR3 DNA: TGTGCCAGCTATCCAGGGCAGGGTCCGGAAAAACTGTTTTTT; CDR3 protein: CASYPGQGPEKLFF
J gene: TRBJ2-2; clone size: .; D gene: TRBD1; V gene: TRBV10-3; CDR3 DNA: TGTGCCATCAGTGACCGGGACAGTTCGAACACCGGGGAGCTGTTTTTT; CDR3 protein: CAISDRDSSNTGELFF
J gene: TRBJ1-5; clone size: .; D gene: .; V gene: TRBV30; CDR3 DNA: TGTGCCTGGAGTGCGTCGGTGGGGCAGCCCCAGCATTTT; CDR3 protein: CAWSASVGQPQHF
J gene: TRBJ2-3; clone size: .; D gene: TRBD2; V gene: TRBV5-1; CDR3 DNA: TGCGCCAGCAGCTTGGGCAGCGGGGGAGCTAGCACAGATACGCAGTATTTT; CDR3 protein: CASSLGSGGASTDTQYF
J gene: TRBJ1-3; clone size: .; D gene: .; V gene: TRBV6-1; CDR3 DNA: TGTGCCAGCAGTTCAGGGGCGGTTGGAAACACCATATATTTT; CDR3 protein: CASSSGAVGNTIYF
J gene: TRBJ1-4; clone size: .; D gene: .; V gene: TRBV7-2; CDR3 DNA: TGTGCCAGCAGCTTAGGAAGAACTAATGAAAAACTGTTTTTT; CDR3 protein: CASSLGRTNEKLFF
J gene: TRBJ2-7; clone size: .; D gene: .; V gene: TRBV6-5; CDR3 DNA: TGTGCCAGCAGTTACTCTACCGGACAACCCTACGAGCAGTACTTC; CDR3 protein: CASSYSTGQPYEQYF
J gene: TRBJ2-1; clone size: .; D gene: TRBD2; V gene: TRBV6-5; CDR3 DNA: TGTGCCAGCAGTTGGGGTAGCGGGATCAATGAGCAGTTCTTC; CDR3 protein: CASSWGSGINEQFF
J gene: TRBJ2-7; clone size: .; D gene: .; V gene: TRBV6-5; CDR3 DNA: TGTGCCAGCAGTTACTCCCAGGGTCTATACGAGCAGTACTTC; CDR3 protein: CASSYSQGLYEQYF
J gene: TRBJ2-1; clone size: .; D gene: TRBD1; V gene: TRBV2; CDR3 DNA: TGTGCCAGCTCCGACAGGGATTACAATGAGCAGTTCTTC; CDR3 protein: CASSDRDYNEQFF
J gene: TRBJ2-7; clone size: .; D gene: .; V gene: TRBV2; CDR3 DNA: TGTGCCAGCCAACGGGCCGCTTCCTACGAGCAGTACTTC; CDR3 protein: CASQRAASYEQYF
J gene: TRBJ2-7; clone size: medium-sized; D gene: .; V gene: TRBV5-4; CDR3 DNA: TGTGCCAGCAGCTCCGGGCCACTGGAGCAGTACTTC; CDR3 protein: CASSSGPLEQYF
J gene: TRBJ2-2; clone size: once; D gene: .; V gene: TRBV19; CDR3 DNA: TGTGCCAGTAGGGAGGGGACCGGGGAGCTGTTTTTT; CDR3 protein: CASREGTGELFF
J gene: TRBJ1-6; clone size: .; D gene: TRBD1; V gene: TRBV15; CDR3 DNA: TGTGCCACCAGACAGACAGGGGGCATCTCACCCCTCCACTTT; CDR3 protein: CATRQTGGISPLHF
J gene: TRBJ2-7; clone size: .; D gene: .; V gene: TRBV6-6; CDR3 DNA: TGTGCCAGCAGTTACTCGCAGGCCCTCACGGACGAGCAGTACTTC; CDR3 protein: CASSYSQALTDEQYF
J gene: TRBJ1-2; clone size: .; D gene: .; V gene: TRBV27; CDR3 DNA: TGTGCCAGCAGTTTATTCGGGGGGCTTGATGGCTATGGCTACACCTTC; CDR3 protein: CASSLFGGLDGYGYTF
J gene: TRBJ1-1; clone size: .; D gene: .; V gene: TRBV9; CDR3 DNA: TGTGCCAGCAGCGTTCTTGGGGGATCGGGGACTGAAGCTTTCTTT; CDR3 protein: CASSVLGGSGTEAFF
J gene: TRBJ1-1; clone size: .; D gene: .; V gene: TRBV6-1; CDR3 DNA: TGTGCCAGCAGTGCGGTTATGAACACTGAAGCTTTCTTT; CDR3 protein: CASSAVMNTEAFF
J gene: TRBJ2-5; clone size: .; D gene: .; V gene: TRBV5-8; CDR3 DNA: TGTGCCAGCAGCTCGGGGACGGAGGAAGAGACCCAGTACTTC; CDR3 protein: CASSSGTEEETQYF
J gene: TRBJ2-7; clone size: few; D gene: .; V gene: TRBV21-1; CDR3 DNA: TGTGCCAGCAGCAAAAGTGGCCAGCCTAGAGGCTACGAGCAGTACTTC; CDR3 protein: CASSKSGQPRGYEQYF
J gene: TRBJ1-3; clone size: .; D gene: .; V gene: TRBV4-1; CDR3 DNA: TGCGCCAGCAGCCAAGATCCCTTCGGAAACACCATATATTTT; CDR3 protein: CASSQDPFGNTIYF
J gene: TRBJ2-2; clone size: .; D gene: TRBD1; V gene: TRBV6-1; CDR3 DNA: TGTGCCAGCAGTCGCCAACAGGGGGCGAACGGGGAGCTGTTTTTT; CDR3 protein: CASSRQQGANGELFF
J gene: TRBJ2-5; clone size: once; D gene: TRBD2; V gene: TRBV2; CDR3 DNA: TGTGCCAGCAGTGAAGGAGCGGGGGGGCCAGAGACCCAGTACTTC; CDR3 protein: CASSEGAGGPETQYF
J gene: TRBJ1-4; clone size: .; D gene: TRBD1; V gene: TRBV6-5; CDR3 DNA: TGTGCCAGCAGTTCGACAGGGGCAGGCGTAAATGAAAAACTGTTTTTT; CDR3 protein: CASSSTGAGVNEKLFF
J gene: TRBJ2-1; clone size: many; D gene: .; V gene: TRBV4-3; CDR3 DNA: TGCGCCAGCAGCCATTCTAGAGGGAGAAATGAGCAGTTCTTC; CDR3 protein: CASSHSRGRNEQFF
J gene: TRBJ1-5; clone size: .; D gene: .; V gene: TRBV19; CDR3 DNA: TGTGCCAGTAGTATAAGGGATCAAACGAATCAGCCCCAGCATTTT; CDR3 protein: CASSIRDQTNQPQHF
J gene: TRBJ2-1; clone size: .; D gene: .; V gene: TRBV21-1; CDR3 DNA: TGTGCCAGCAGCAAAGGTACTAGCGGAGACAATGAGCAGTTCTTC; CDR3 protein: CASSKGTSGDNEQFF
J gene: TRBJ1-2; clone size: few; D gene: .; V gene: TRBV19; CDR3 DNA: TGTGCCAGTAGTGAGAGGGGCGGCTATGGCTACACCTTC; CDR3 protein: CASSERGGYGYTF
J gene: TRBJ2-7; clone size: few; D gene: TRBD1; V gene: TRBV5-1; CDR3 DNA: TGCGCCAGCAGCCCATCAGGGGGCGACTACGAGCAGTACTTC; CDR3 protein: CASSPSGGDYEQYF
J gene: TRBJ2-5; clone size: .; D gene: .; V gene: TRBV7-9; CDR3 DNA: TGTGCCAGCAGCTTTTCGAGGGAGCAAGAGACCCAGTACTTC; CDR3 protein: CASSFSREQETQYF
J gene: TRBJ2-7; clone size: .; D gene: .; V gene: TRBV5-1; CDR3 DNA: TGCGCCAGCAGCTTGGTATGGGGGGCGACCCTCTACGAGCAGTACTTC; CDR3 protein: CASSLVWGATLYEQYF
J gene: TRBJ2-3; clone size: many; D gene: TRBD2; V gene: TRBV7-3; CDR3 DNA: TGTGCCAGCAGCCCTACGGTAGCGGGAGTGGGTACAGATACGCAGTATTTT; CDR3 protein: CASSPTVAGVGTDTQYF
J gene: TRBJ2-7; clone size: .; D gene: .; V gene: TRBV2; CDR3 DNA: TGTGCCAGCAGTGAAGTATTGGACTACGAGCAGTACTTC; CDR3 protein: CASSEVLDYEQYF
J gene: TRBJ1-1; clone size: .; D gene: .; V gene: TRBV6-4; CDR3 DNA: TGTGCCAGCAGTGACAACATCGGCACTGAAGCTTTCTTT; CDR3 protein: CASSDNIGTEAFF
J gene: TRBJ2-7; clone size: .; D gene: .; V gene: TRBV27; CDR3 DNA: TGTGCCAGCAACCCGCTAGGGGAGCCAGGCTACTACGAGCAGTACTTC; CDR3 protein: CASNPLGEPGYYEQYF
J gene: TRBJ2-7; clone size: .; D gene: .; V gene: TRBV6-5; CDR3 DNA: TGTGCCAGCAGTTACGGAGGCGGCAGCTACGAGCAGTACTTC; CDR3 protein: CASSYGGGSYEQYF
J gene: TRBJ2-2; clone size: once; D gene: .; V gene: TRBV5-1; CDR3 DNA: TGCGCCAGCAGCTTGGTTGGAGGGGCGGTCACCGGGGAGCTGTTTTTT; CDR3 protein: CASSLVGGAVTGELFF
J gene: TRBJ1-2; clone size: few; D gene: .; V gene: TRBV5-5; CDR3 DNA: TGTGCCAGCAGCTTGAGAGAGGTTCGCTATGGCTACACCTTC; CDR3 protein: CASSLREVRYGYTF
J gene: TRBJ2-3; clone size: .; D gene: .; V gene: TRBV29-1; CDR3 DNA: TGCAGCGTTGGCCCAGGACCGGGAGCTCCTGATACGCAGTATTTT; CDR3 protein: CSVGPGPGAPDTQYF
J gene: TRBJ2-7; clone size: .; D gene: .; V gene: TRBV7-9; CDR3 DNA: TGTGCCAGCAGCTTTCTAGGGGTCCCCCACGAGCAGTACTTC; CDR3 protein: CASSFLGVPHEQYF
J gene: TRBJ1-5; clone size: few; D gene: TRBD1; V gene: TRBV6-5; CDR3 DNA: TGTGCCACCAGGGGGACATCAGGTCAGCCCCAGCATTTT; CDR3 protein: CATRGTSGQPQHF
J gene: TRBJ2-5; clone size: .; D gene: TRBD2; V gene: TRBV5-4; CDR3 DNA: TGTGCCAGCAGCCGAGAAACCTCTAGCGGGGGGGCGGAGACCCAGTACTTC; CDR3 protein: CASSRETSSGGAETQYF
J gene: TRBJ2-2; clone size: few; D gene: .; V gene: TRBV7-8; CDR3 DNA: TGTGCCAGCAGCCCTTTGTGGACCGGGGAGCTGTTTTTT; CDR3 protein: CASSPLWTGELFF
J gene: TRBJ2-1; clone size: .; D gene: TRBD2; V gene: TRBV19; CDR3 DNA: TGTGCCAGTAGTATCCCAGGCGGGAGCTCTTACAATGAGCAGTTCTTC; CDR3 protein: CASSIPGGSSYNEQFF
J gene: TRBJ2-3; clone size: .; D gene: .; V gene: TRBV30; CDR3 DNA: TGTGCCTGGACCGAGGGGGGTCCGTATACGCAGTATTTT; CDR3 protein: CAWTEGGPYTQYF
J gene: TRBJ2-1; clone size: .; D gene: TRBD2; V gene: TRBV27; CDR3 DNA: TGTGCCAGCAGTCCCTTAGCGGGAGGGCCAGGTGGTGAGCAGTTCTTC; CDR3 protein: CASSPLAGGPGGEQFF
J gene: TRBJ2-2; clone size: .; D gene: TRBD1; V gene: TRBV9; CDR3 DNA: TGTGCCAGCAGCGCCGGACAGGTTCAGGCCGGGGAGCTGTTTTTT; CDR3 protein: CASSAGQVQAGELFF
J gene: TRBJ2-7; clone size: .; D gene: TRBD2; V gene: TRBV27; CDR3 DNA: TGTGCCAGCAGCCTTGCGACTAGCGGGACATACGAGCAGTACTTC; CDR3 protein: CASSLATSGTYEQYF
J gene: TRBJ2-2; clone size: .; D gene: .; V gene: TRBV5-1; CDR3 DNA: TGCGCCAGCAGCTTGGATCTGATTCAAAACACCGGGGAGCTGTTTTTT; CDR3 protein: CASSLDLIQNTGELFF